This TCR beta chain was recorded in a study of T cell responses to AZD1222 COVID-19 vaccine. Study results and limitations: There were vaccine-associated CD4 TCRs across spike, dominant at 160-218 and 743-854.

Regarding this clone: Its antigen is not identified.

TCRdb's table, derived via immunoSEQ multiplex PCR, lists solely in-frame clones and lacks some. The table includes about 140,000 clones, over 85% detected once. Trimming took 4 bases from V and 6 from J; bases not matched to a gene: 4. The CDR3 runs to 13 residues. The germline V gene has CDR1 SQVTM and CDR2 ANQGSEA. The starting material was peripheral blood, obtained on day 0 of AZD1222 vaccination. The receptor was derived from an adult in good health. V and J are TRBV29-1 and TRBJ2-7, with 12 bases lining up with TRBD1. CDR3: CSVVGQGAGEQYF. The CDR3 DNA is TGCAGCGTTGTGGGACAGGGGGCGGGCGAGCAGTACTTC.